A single sample is the source of the 3 T cell receptor beta chains below, sequenced in a study of T cell clonality in common variable immunodeficiency. Sequencing used immunoSEQ multiplex PCR; TCRdb keeps in-frame clones, though not all of them. The profile covers tens of thousands of clones, none occurring a single time. Sequencing used peripheral blood mononuclear cells. These receptors all stem from a person aged 18-70 years in good health.

This clone has a count of ten or more. The CDR3 is cut off 3 residues early in the read; its end comes from the germline J gene. The chain recombines TRBV12-3 or TRBV12-4 with TRBJ2-1, with TRBD1 matching over 8 bases. Trimming at V came to 5 bases and at J to 7 bases, leaving 19 bases not matched to a gene. The CDR3 runs 18 residues. Partial CDR3 DNA: TGTGCCAGCAGTGGGAAAGGTTGGGCAGGGGGCGCGGGTAATGAG. This sequence encodes CASSGKGWAGGAGNE. The full CDR3 protein is CASSGKGWAGGAGNEQFF.

This clone was detected a few times. The read ends 3 residues before the CDR3 terminus; that terminus is restored from the germline J gene. The chain uses TRBV11-2 and TRBJ2-7; D not certain. Germline assignment: CDR1 SGHAT and CDR2 FQNNGV. The CDR3 is made up of 14 amino acids. V was pared by 0 bases and J by 0 bases, with 6 bases between. CDR3: CASSLERNSYEQYF. CDR3 bases read: TGTGCCAGCAGCTTAGAGCGAAACTCCTACGAG.

Ten or more counts support this clone. Read coverage stops 3 residues before the CDR3 terminus; the germline J gene supplies the remainder. The chain is built from TRBV10-3 and TRBJ2-3; 7 bases are a match to TRBD1. The CDR3 consists of 17 residues. Per the germline V gene, CDR1 is ENHRY and CDR2 is SYGVKD. V lost 5 bases to trimming and J lost 5 bases; unmatched junction nucleotides: 16. CDR3 residues: CAISRGQIIGSGDTQYF. The CDR3 bases that were read are TGTGCCATCAGTCGGGGACAGATTATTGGTTCGGGAGATACG.